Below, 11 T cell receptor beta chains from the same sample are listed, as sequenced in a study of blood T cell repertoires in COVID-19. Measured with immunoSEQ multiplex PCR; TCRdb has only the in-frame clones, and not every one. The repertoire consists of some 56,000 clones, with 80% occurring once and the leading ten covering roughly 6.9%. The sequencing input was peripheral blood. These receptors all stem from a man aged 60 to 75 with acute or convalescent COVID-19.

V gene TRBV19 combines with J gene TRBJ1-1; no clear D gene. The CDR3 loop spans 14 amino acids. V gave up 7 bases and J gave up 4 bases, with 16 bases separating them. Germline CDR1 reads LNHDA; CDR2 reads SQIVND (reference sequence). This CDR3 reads CASTSAGWTTEAFF. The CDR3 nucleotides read TGTGCCAGTACCTCTGCGGGGTGGACCACTGAAGCTTTCTTT.

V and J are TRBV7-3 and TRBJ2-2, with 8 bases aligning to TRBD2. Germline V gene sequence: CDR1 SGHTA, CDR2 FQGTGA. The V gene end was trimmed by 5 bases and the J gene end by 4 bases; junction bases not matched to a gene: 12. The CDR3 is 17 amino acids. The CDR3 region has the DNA TGTGCCAGCAGCAAACCCGGGGCGGGGGGCCCCACCGGGGAGCTGTTTTTT. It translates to CASSKPGAGGPTGELFF.

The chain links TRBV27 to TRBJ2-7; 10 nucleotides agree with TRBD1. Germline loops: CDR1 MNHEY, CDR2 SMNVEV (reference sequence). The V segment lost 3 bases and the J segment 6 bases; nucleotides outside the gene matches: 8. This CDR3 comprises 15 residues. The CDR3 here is CASSFRTGGDGEQYF. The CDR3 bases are TGTGCCAGCAGTTTCCGGACAGGGGGTGATGGCGAGCAGTACTTC.

The CDR3 region has the DNA TGCGCCAGCAGCGAGGGACTAGCGGGGGTGGATACGCAGTATTTT. Amino acid sequence: CASSEGLAGVDTQYF. The V call is TRBV5-1, the J call TRBJ2-3, with TRBD2 matching 14 bases. The CDR3 sequence is 15 residues long. CDR1 is SGHRS and CDR2 is YFSETQ in the germline V gene. The junction had 4 bases not matched to a gene; V was cut back by 4 bases and J by 6 bases. The full variable domain, with the rest looked up from reference TRBV5-1 and TRBJ2-3, is KAGVTQTPRYLIKTRGQQVTLSCSPISGHRSVSWYQQTPGQGLQFLFEYFSETQRNKGNFPGRFSGRQFSNSRSEMNVSTLELGDSALYLCASSEGLAGVDTQYFGPGTRLTVL.

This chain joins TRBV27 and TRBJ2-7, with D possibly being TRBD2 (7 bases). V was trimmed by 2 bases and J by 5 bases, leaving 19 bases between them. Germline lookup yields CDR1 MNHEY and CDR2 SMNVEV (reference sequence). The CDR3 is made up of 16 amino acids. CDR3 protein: CASSLLIQGGNDEQYF. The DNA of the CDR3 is TGTGCCAGCAGTTTACTGATACAGGGAGGGAACGACGAGCAGTACTTC.

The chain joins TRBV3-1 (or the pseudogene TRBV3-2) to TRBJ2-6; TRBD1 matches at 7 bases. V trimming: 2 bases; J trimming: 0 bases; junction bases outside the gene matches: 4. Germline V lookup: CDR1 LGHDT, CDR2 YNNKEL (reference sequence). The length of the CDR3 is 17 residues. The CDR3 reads CASSQRQGLSGANVLTF. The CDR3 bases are TGTGCCAGCAGCCAAAGACAGGGCCTCTCTGGGGCCAACGTCCTGACTTTC.

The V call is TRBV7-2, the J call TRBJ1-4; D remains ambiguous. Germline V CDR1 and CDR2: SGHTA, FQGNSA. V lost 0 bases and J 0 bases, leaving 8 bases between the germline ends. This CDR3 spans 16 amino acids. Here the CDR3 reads CASSLARVTTNEKLFF. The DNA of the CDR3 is TGTGCCAGCAGCTTAGCGCGCGTAACAACTAATGAAAAACTGTTTTTT.

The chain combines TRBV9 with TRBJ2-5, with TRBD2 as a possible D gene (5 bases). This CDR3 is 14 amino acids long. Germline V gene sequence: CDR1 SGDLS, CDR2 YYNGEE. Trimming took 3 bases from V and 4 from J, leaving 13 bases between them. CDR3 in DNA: TGTGCCAGCAGCGCCGGACTGTGGGGAGAGACCCAGTACTTC. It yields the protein CASSAGLWGETQYF.

CDR3 protein: CASSPTGVTEAFF. DNA of the CDR3: TGTGCCAGCAGCCCTACAGGAGTCACTGAAGCTTTCTTT. This chain links TRBV7-9 with TRBJ1-1; D is possibly TRBD1 (5 bases). Germline loops: CDR1 SEHNR, CDR2 FQNEAQ (reference sequence). The CDR3 covers 13 residues. The ends were cut back, 5 bases at V and 4 bases at J, with 11 bases in the middle.

In nucleotides, the CDR3 is TGTGCCAGTAATTATAGACTCGGCAATGAGCAGTTCTTC. Protein product: CASNYRLGNEQFF. This chain uses TRBV19 with TRBJ2-1, with no clear D. Germline values: CDR1 LNHDA, CDR2 SQIVND (reference sequence). Deletions cut 7 bases from V and 6 bases from J, with 13 bases between. This CDR3 is 13 amino acids long.

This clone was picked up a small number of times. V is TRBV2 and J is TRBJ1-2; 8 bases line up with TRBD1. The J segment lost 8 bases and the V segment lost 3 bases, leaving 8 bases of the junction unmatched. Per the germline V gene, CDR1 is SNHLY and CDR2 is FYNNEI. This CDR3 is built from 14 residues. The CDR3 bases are TGTGCCAGCAGTGAGGCAGGGGGCGCGGTCGGCTACACCTTC. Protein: CASSEAGGAVGYTF.